The 6 T cell receptor beta chains listed next were all sequenced from one sample in a study of T cell responses to AZD1222 COVID-19 vaccine. The repertoire was sequenced with immunoSEQ multiplex PCR; TCRdb's copy has only in-frame clones and lacks some. The sample includes some 110,000 clones, about 82% seen only once; the top ten take roughly a sixth. The material was peripheral blood, obtained 28 days after the second AZD1222 dose. The source of these receptors is an adult who received the AZD1222 COVID-19 vaccine.

The CDR3 nucleotides are TGTGCCAGCAGCATCTTAGACAATCAGCCCCAGCATTTT. It encodes CASSILDNQPQHF. The V call is TRBV7-6, the J call TRBJ1-5, with D uncertain. CDR3 length: 13 amino acids. Trimming removed 5 bases at V and 3 bases at J, with 8 bases between. The V gene's germline CDR1 is SGHVS and CDR2 FNYEAQ.

The chain links TRBV3-1 (or the pseudogene TRBV3-2) to TRBJ1-5, with D unclear. The CDR3 totals 12 residues. Per germline, CDR1 LGHDT and CDR2 YNNKEL (reference sequence). Trimming pared 2 bases from V and 5 bases from J, leaving 4 bases between. The CDR3 DNA sequence: TGTGCCAGCAGCCAACAAGATCAGCCCCAGCATTTT. Translating it yields CASSQQDQPQHF.

This clone was observed a single time. The rearrangement links TRBV11-2 to TRBJ2-2; 7 bases align to TRBD2. The CDR3 is 15 amino acids. The junction had 10 bases not matched to a gene; V was cut back by 7 bases and J by 5 bases. CDR1 and CDR2 from the germline V gene are SGHAT and FQNNGV. This CDR3 is CASTLGGGWTGELFF. The CDR3 nucleotides are TGTGCCAGCACCCTTGGGGGGGGATGGACCGGGGAGCTGTTTTTT.

This clone was seen a handful of times. V and J are TRBV27 and TRBJ1-1; no clear D gene. Germline V gives CDR1 MNHEY, CDR2 SMNVEV (reference sequence). Trimming cost V 6 bases and J 0 bases, with 11 bases left between them. The CDR3 sequence is 14 residues long. In DNA, the CDR3 is TGTGCCAGCAGAACACCCTCAGTGAACACTGAAGCTTTCTTT. It encodes CASRTPSVNTEAFF.

CDR3 protein: CASSRGRYNEQFF. Written as DNA, the CDR3 is TGTGCCAGTAGCCGGGGACGTTACAATGAGCAGTTCTTC. The chain recombines TRBV19 with TRBJ2-1, with D perhaps TRBD1 or TRBD2 (5 bases each). Per the germline V gene, CDR1 is LNHDA and CDR2 is SQIVND (reference sequence). V lost 6 bases to trimming and J lost 4 bases, with 10 bases between them. CDR3 length: 13 residues.

This clone was seen just once. This rearrangement joins TRBV19 to TRBJ1-5, with a tentative D call TRBD1 (6 bases). The CDR3 has 13 residues. The germline CDR1 and CDR2 sequences are LNHDA and SQIVND (reference sequence). Trimming stripped 6 bases from V and 2 bases from J, with 8 bases between. The CDR3 coding sequence is TGTGCCAGTAGCAGACAGGGCAATCAGCCCCAGCATTTT. Encoded protein: CASSRQGNQPQHF.